The sequence of this TCR beta chain was determined in a study of beta chain features in type 1 diabetes. Study-wide results and limits: Patients with Type 1 diabetes showed moderately but significantly shorter TCRB CDR3s in all four CD4+ subsets. For patients, the naive, central memory and Treg TCRB repertoires appeared more alike than for healthy donors.

This CDR3 region has 16 residues. Germline V gives CDR1 MGHRA, CDR2 YSYEKL. Trimming removed 0 bases from V and 6 bases from J; junction bases left unmatched: 8. Of the isolated RNA, all was reverse transcribed, and so the sequenced material was expressed TCRB transcripts. Method: immunoSEQ multiplex PCR; TCRdb's copy keeps in-frame clones and lacks some. In the table there are 200,000 to 250,000 clones, 25% to 30% of which are singletons. Regarding this clone: Its cognate antigen is unknown.

Input material: central memory CD4+ T cells from blood. This receptor was taken from a man aged 25 to 40 in good health. The rearrangement uses TRBV4-1 and TRBJ2-7; the match to TRBD2 covers 10 bases. The CDR3 region is CASSQDSASGSREQYF. Written as DNA, the CDR3 is TGCGCCAGCAGCCAAGATAGTGCTAGCGGGAGTCGCGAGCAGTACTTC.